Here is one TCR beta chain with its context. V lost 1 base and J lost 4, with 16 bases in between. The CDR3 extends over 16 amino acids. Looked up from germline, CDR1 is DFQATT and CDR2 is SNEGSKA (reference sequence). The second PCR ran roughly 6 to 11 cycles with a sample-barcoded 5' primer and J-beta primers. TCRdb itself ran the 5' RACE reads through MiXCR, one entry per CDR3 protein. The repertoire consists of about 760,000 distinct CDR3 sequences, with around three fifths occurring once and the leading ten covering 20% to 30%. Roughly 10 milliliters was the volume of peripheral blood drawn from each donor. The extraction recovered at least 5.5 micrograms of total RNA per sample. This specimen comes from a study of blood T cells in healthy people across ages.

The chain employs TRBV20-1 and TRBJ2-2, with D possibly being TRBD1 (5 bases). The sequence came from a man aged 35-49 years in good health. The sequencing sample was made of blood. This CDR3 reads CSARGSRGVRTGELFF. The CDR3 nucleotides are TGCAGTGCTAGAGGATCTAGGGGTGTTCGCACCGGGGAGCTGTTTTTT.